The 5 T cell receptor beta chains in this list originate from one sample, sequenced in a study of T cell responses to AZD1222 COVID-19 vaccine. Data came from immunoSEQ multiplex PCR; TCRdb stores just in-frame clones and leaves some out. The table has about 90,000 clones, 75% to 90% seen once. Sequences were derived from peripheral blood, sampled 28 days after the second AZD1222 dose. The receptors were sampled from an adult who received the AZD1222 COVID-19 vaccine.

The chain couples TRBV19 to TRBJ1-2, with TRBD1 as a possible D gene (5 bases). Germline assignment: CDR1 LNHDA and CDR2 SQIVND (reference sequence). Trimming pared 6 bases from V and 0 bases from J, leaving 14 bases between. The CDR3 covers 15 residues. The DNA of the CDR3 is TGTGCCAGTAGCCACCCGACAGAGGCTAACTATGGCTACACCTTC. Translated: CASSHPTEANYGYTF.

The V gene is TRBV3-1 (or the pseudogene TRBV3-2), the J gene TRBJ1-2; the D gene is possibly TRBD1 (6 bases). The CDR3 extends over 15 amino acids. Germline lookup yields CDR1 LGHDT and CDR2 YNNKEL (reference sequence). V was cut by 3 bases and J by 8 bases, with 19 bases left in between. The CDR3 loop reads CASSQNDRRLRGYTF. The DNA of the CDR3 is TGTGCCAGCAGCCAGAACGACAGGCGCCTTCGGGGCTACACCTTC.

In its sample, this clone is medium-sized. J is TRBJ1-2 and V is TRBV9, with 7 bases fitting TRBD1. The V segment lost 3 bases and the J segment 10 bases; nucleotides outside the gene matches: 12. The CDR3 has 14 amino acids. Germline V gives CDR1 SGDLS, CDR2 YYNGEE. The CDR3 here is CASSGLVGGLDYTF. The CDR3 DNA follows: TGTGCCAGCAGCGGACTGGTAGGGGGCTTGGACTACACCTTC.

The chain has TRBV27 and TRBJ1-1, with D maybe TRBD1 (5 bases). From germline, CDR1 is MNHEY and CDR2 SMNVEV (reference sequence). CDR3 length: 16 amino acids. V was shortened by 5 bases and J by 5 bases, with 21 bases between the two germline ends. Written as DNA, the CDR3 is TGTGCCAGCAGTCCCACCCCTTGGGGCCAGAGGACTGAAGCTTTCTTT. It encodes CASSPTPWGQRTEAFF.

This CDR3 is CASSPGQGPYEQYF. CDR3 DNA sequence: TGTGCCAGCAGTCCAGGACAGGGGCCCTACGAGCAGTACTTC. V and J are TRBV27 and TRBJ2-7; TRBD1 matches at 9 bases. CDR1 is MNHEY and CDR2 is SMNVEV in the germline V gene (reference sequence). V gave up 5 bases and J gave up 2 bases; unmatched junction bases: 4. The CDR3 totals 14 residues.